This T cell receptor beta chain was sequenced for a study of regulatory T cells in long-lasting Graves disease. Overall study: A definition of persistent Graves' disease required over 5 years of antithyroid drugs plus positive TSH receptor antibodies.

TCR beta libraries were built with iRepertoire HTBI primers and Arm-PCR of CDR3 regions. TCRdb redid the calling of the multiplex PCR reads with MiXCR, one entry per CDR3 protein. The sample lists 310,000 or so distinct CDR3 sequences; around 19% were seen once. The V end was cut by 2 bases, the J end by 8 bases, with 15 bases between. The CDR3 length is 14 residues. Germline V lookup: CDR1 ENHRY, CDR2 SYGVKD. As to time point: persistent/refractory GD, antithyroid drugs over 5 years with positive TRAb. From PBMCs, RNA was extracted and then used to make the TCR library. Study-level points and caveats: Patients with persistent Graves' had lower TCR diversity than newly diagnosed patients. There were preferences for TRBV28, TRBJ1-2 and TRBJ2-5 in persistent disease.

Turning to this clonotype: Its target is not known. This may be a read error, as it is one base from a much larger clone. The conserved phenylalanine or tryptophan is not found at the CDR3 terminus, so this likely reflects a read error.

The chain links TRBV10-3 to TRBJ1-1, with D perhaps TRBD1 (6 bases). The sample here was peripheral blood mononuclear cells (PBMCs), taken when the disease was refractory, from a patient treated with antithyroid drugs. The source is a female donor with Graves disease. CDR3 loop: CAISEPQGKYEAFS. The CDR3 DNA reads TGTGCCATCAGTGAGCCACAGGGAAAGTACGAAGCTTTCTCT.